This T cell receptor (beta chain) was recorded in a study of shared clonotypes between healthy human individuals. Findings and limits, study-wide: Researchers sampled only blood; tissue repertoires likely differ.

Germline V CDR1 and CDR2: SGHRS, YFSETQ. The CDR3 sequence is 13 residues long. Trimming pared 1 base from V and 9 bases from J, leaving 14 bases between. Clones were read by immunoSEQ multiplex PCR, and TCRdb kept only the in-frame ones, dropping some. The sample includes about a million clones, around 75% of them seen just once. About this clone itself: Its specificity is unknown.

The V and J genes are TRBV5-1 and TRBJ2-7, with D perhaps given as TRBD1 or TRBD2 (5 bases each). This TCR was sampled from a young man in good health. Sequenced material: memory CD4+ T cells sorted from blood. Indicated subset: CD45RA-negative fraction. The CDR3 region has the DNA TGCGCCAGCAGCTTGTTGGATTCGAGGGGGCAGTACTTC. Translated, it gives CASSLLDSRGQYF.